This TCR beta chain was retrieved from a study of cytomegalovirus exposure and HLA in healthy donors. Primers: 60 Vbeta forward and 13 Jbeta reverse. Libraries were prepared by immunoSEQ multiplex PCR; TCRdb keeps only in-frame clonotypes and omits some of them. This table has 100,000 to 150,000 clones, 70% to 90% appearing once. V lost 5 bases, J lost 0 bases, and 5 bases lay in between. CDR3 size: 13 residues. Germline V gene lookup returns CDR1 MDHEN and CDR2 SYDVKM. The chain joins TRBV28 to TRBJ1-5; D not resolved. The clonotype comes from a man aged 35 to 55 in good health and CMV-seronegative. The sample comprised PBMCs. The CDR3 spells CASSRDSNQPQHF. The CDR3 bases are TGTGCCAGCAGTCGGGATAGCAATCAGCCCCAGCATTTT.